The rows below give T cell receptor beta chains drawn from one sample of a study of blood T cell repertoires in COVID-19. Repertoires were generated with immunoSEQ multiplex PCR, while TCRdb's copy carries only in-frame clones and drops some. Among under 200,000 clones listed, around 80% were seen once. Sequencing input: peripheral blood. Receptor source: an older man with active or convalescent COVID-19. Each CDR3 is given with its conserved first and last residue. D genes are given only for firm matches. Rows may omit the clone size; those that give it use once, few, many or a size class.

V gene,D gene,CDR3 length,J gene,clone size,CDR3 DNA,CDR3 protein
TRBV27,TRBD2,17,TRBJ2-3,.,TGTGCCAGCAGTTTTCTTCCGGCGGGGGGGGGAACAGATACGCAGTATTTT,CASSFLPAGGGTDTQYF
TRBV10-3,TRBD1,15,TRBJ1-4,few,TGTGCCATCAGTGAGTCGGTAGGGGGCGGTGAAAAACTGTTTTTT,CAISESVGGGEKLFF
TRBV30,.,12,TRBJ2-2,.,TGTGCCTGGACAGTGAACACCGGGGAGCTGTTTTTT,CAWTVNTGELFF
TRBV4-1,TRBD2,14,TRBJ2-1,.,TGCGCCAGCAGCCAAGAAGGGGCTAGCGGGAAACAGTTCTTC,CASSQEGASGKQFF
TRBV5-1,TRBD1,15,TRBJ1-1,.,TGCGCCAGCAGCGAAACAGGGGGCGCCGACACTGAAGCTTTCTTT,CASSETGGADTEAFF
TRBV7-8,.,15,TRBJ2-3,.,TGTGCCAGCAGCCCACGTTACAGGGATGCAGATACGCAGTATTTT,CASSPRYRDADTQYF
TRBV4-3,.,13,TRBJ2-1,.,TGCGCCAGCAGCCAACAGGGCTACAATGAGCAGTTCTTC,CASSQQGYNEQFF
TRBV5-1,.,16,TRBJ2-7,.,TGCGCCAGCAGCCGTATCCGGGACTCTCAAGCCTACGAGCAGTACTTC,CASSRIRDSQAYEQYF
TRBV7-8,.,14,TRBJ1-1,.,TGTGCCAGCAGCCCCAATGCAGTCACAACTGAAGCTTTCTTT,CASSPNAVTTEAFF
TRBV5-6,TRBD1,15,TRBJ1-2,.,TGTGCCAGCAGCCCAAGACAGGGAATATGGTATGGCTACACCTTC,CASSPRQGIWYGYTF
TRBV27,TRBD1,15,TRBJ2-5,.,TGTGCCAGCAGTTTAGCAGACAGGGGTCGAGAGACCCAGTACTTC,CASSLADRGRETQYF
TRBV19,.,12,TRBJ2-2,many,TGTGCCAGTAGTCAGGGCACCGGGGAGCTGTTTTTT,CASSQGTGELFF
TRBV11-2,.,15,TRBJ1-5,.,TGTGCCAGCAGCTTTGACAGGAATAGCAATCAGCCCCAGCATTTT,CASSFDRNSNQPQHF
TRBV7-8,.,17,TRBJ2-7,few,TGTGCCAGCAGCCATCCGAGGTTCGAGTCAAAGTACTACGAGCAGTACTTC,CASSHPRFESKYYEQYF
TRBV6-5,.,14,TRBJ1-4,.,TGTGCCAGCAGTCCCCGTGCAACTAATGAAAAACTGTTTTTT,CASSPRATNEKLFF
TRBV21-1,.,16,TRBJ2-4,.,TGTGCCAGCAGCAAAAAAACTAGGCTAGCCAAAAACATTCAGTACTTC,CASSKKTRLAKNIQYF
TRBV6-1,.,13,TRBJ1-2,.,TGTGCCAGCAGTGATGGAGCAACCTATGGCTACACCTTC,CASSDGATYGYTF
TRBV5-1,TRBD2,15,TRBJ2-7,.,TGCGCCAGCAGCTTGGGCTGGGAGGGGAAAACCGGGCAGTACTTC,CASSLGWEGKTGQYF
TRBV14,.,14,TRBJ1-2,.,TGTGCCAGCAGCCAAGAAGGGGGACCGTATGGCTACACCTTC,CASSQEGGPYGYTF
TRBV19,.,16,TRBJ1-1,.,TGTGCCAGTAGTATCCCCCCAGGATCCATGAACACTGAAGCTTTCTTT,CASSIPPGSMNTEAFF
TRBV7-9,.,15,TRBJ1-3,few,TGTGCCAGCAGCCCGAGTTCGTCCAGGTCTGGCACCATATATTTT,CASSPSSSRSGTIYF
TRBV7-2,TRBD1,16,TRBJ1-1,.,TGTGCCAGCAGCCACCGGACAGGGCGGGTGAACACTGAAGCTTTCTTT,CASSHRTGRVNTEAFF